These T cell receptor beta chains were read from a single sample in a study of OX40 agonist ivuxolimab in advanced cancers. Sequencing was performed with immunoSEQ multiplex PCR; in TCRdb, only in-frame clones are kept and a portion is missing. The sample has around 130,000 clones; over 85% are singletons. The sample was CD4+ or CD8+ T cells sorted from blood, taken in a trial of the OX40 agonist ivuxolimab. These receptor sequences come from an adult with an advanced solid tumor such as melanoma, head and neck, liver or kidney cancer. Each CDR3 is given with its conserved first and last residue. D genes are given only for firm matches.

J gene	V gene	D gene	CDR3 DNA	CDR3 protein
TRBJ1-3	TRBV11-2	TRBD1	TGTGCCAGCAGCTATTCAGGGGGTACTGGAAACACCATATATTTT	CASSYSGGTGNTIYF
TRBJ1-2	TRBV7-9	TRBD1	TGTGCCAGCAGCTTAGCGTCGGGACAGGCCAACTATGGCTACACCTTC	CASSLASGQANYGYTF
TRBJ2-7	TRBV9	NA	TGTGCCAGCAGCGCCTTGGGGGGACCATCCTACGAGCAGTACTTC	CASSALGGPSYEQYF
TRBJ1-3	TRBV6-6	TRBD1	TGTGCCAGCAGTACGACAGGGGTTGGAAACACCATATATTTT	CASSTTGVGNTIYF
TRBJ1-4	TRBV28	NA	TGTGCCAGCAGTTTACTCCCACGGGGGGGAACTAATGAAAAACTGTTTTTT	CASSLLPRGGTNEKLFF
TRBJ1-5	TRBV6-1	NA	TGTGCCAGTGAAGGGGGTAAGAATCAGCCCCAGCATTTT	CASEGGKNQPQHF
TRBJ2-5	TRBV6-5	NA	TGTGCCAGCACCCCTCAGGCGGGTTCCAGGGAGACCCAGTACTTC	CASTPQAGSRETQYF
TRBJ2-1	TRBV11-3	TRBD1	TGTGCCAGCAGCTTAGAGGGACAGGTGTACAATGAGCAGTTCTTC	CASSLEGQVYNEQFF
TRBJ1-5	TRBV28	NA	TGTGCCAGCAGCGGGAGGTCCGGGGATGATCAGCCCCAGCATTTT	CASSGRSGDDQPQHF
TRBJ1-3	TRBV25-1	NA	TGTGCTTCCTCCGGAGGGCCGAGCTCTGGAAACACCATATATTTT	CASSGGPSSGNTIYF
TRBJ1-3	TRBV5-7	NA	TGTGCCAGCAGCTTGGCCGGGGGGGGAATCTCTGGAAACACCATATATTTT	CASSLAGGGISGNTIYF
TRBJ1-2	TRBV28	NA	TGTGCCAGCAGTACCCACCCACCAGGGAGTGGCTACACCTTC	CASSTHPPGSGYTF
TRBJ1-2	TRBV6-5	TRBD1	TGTGCCAGCAGCCGGGGACAGTTTTTCAACTATGGCTACACCTTC	CASSRGQFFNYGYTF
TRBJ1-4	TRBV18	NA	TGTGCCAGCTCACCACTTGGACCTGGGGAAAAACTGTTTTTT	CASSPLGPGEKLFF